Listed here are 30 T cell receptor beta chains from one sample, sequenced in a study of control samples from healthy donors and cancer patients. The protocol was immunoSEQ multiplex PCR, while the TCRdb copy is restricted to in-frame clones and leaves out a portion. This sample carries roughly 450,000 clones, over 75% of them seen once, and the ten largest clones take about 6.3%. The sequenced sample consisted of PBMCs. Source of these receptors: a man aged 40-50 years with head and neck cancer.

The chain couples TRBV29-1 to TRBJ2-5; D may be TRBD1 (6 bases). The CDR3 covers 12 residues. V lost 7 bases and J 6 bases, leaving 15 bases between the germline ends. Germline lookup yields CDR1 SQVTM and CDR2 ANQGSEA. DNA of the CDR3: TGCAGCGCCGACCAAACAGGGAAGACCCAGTACTTC. Its translation: CSADQTGKTQYF.

V usage is TRBV18 and J usage is TRBJ2-1, with 7 bases lining up with TRBD2. The germline gives CDR1 KGHSH, CDR2 LQKENI. This CDR3 region has 14 residues. V gave up 3 bases and J gave up 5 bases; unmatched junction bases: 4. DNA for the CDR3: TGTGCCAGCTCACCGGCCCTAGCGGACAATGAGCAGTTCTTC. It yields the protein CASSPALADNEQFF.

The chain links TRBV5-4 to TRBJ1-4; 7 bases fit TRBD1. J gave up 3 bases and V 3 bases, and 5 bases lay outside the gene matches. CDR3 size: 15 residues. CDR1 is SGHNT and CDR2 is YYREEE in the germline V gene (reference sequence). CDR3 sequence (DNA): TGTGCCAGCAGCTCTGCCGGGACAGCTAATGAAAAACTGTTTTTT. This sequence encodes CASSSAGTANEKLFF.

This chain joins TRBV19 and TRBJ1-2, with 8 bases matching TRBD1. In germline, CDR1 is LNHDA, CDR2 SQIVND (reference sequence). The CDR3 sequence is 18 residues long. Losses at the gene ends were 5 bases for V and 1 base for J; bases not matched to a gene: 15. As DNA, the CDR3 is TGTGCCAGTAGTGCCCGGGCAGGGGGCTCGGGAATTAACTATGGCTACACCTTC. Its translation is CASSARAGGSGINYGYTF. The entire variable domain, with the rest obtained from reference TRBV19 and TRBJ1-2, is as follows: DGGITQSPKYLFRKEGQNVTLSCEQNLNHDAMYWYRQDPGQGLRLIYYSQIVNDFQKGDIAEGYSVSREKKESFPLTVTSAQKNPTAFYLCASSARAGGSGINYGYTFGSGTRLTVV.

This rearrangement joins TRBV6-6 to TRBJ2-7; 7 bases agree with TRBD2. After removal of 7 bases from V and 3 bases from J, the junction contained 9 bases not matched to a gene. CDR3 length: 14 amino acids. CDR1 is MNHNY and CDR2 is SVGAGI in the germline V gene (reference sequence). The DNA for the CDR3 is TGTGCCAGCACTCCACCGGGGGGAGGCTACGAGCAGTACTTC. As protein: CASTPPGGGYEQYF.

DNA for the CDR3: TGCGCCAGCAGTCGAGACAGCATGAACACTGAAGCTTTCTTT. Its translation: CASSRDSMNTEAFF. The chain is built from TRBV5-1 and TRBJ1-1, with a weak D call TRBD1 (5 bases). CDR1 is SGHRS and CDR2 is YFSETQ in the germline V gene. The CDR3 has 14 amino acids. V lost 5 bases, J lost 0 bases, and 11 bases lay in between.

The V and J genes are TRBV6-5 and TRBJ1-5; D unclear. Germline values: CDR1 MNHEY, CDR2 SVGAGI. The V gene lost 5 bases and the J gene lost 1 base, with 9 bases spanning the gap. The CDR3 contains 14 residues. CDR3 protein: CASSSLKSNQPQHF. CDR3 nucleotides: TGTGCCAGCAGTAGCTTAAAGAGCAATCAGCCCCAGCATTTT.

Points on this clone: Other DNA sequences in the sample encode the same CDR3. For the CDR3, the DNA is TGTGCCAGCACTCGGCGGGGGGCATTGGAGGGAGATACGCAGTATTTT. Protein: CASTRRGALEGDTQYF. The chain combines TRBV7-8 with TRBJ2-3; 8 bases fit TRBD2. The junction had 14 bases not matched to a gene; V was cut back by 7 bases and J by 5 bases. The CDR3 is 16 residues long. Germline-derived CDR1 and CDR2 are SGHVS and FQNEAQ.

V usage is TRBV10-2 and J usage is TRBJ2-3, with a possible D match to TRBD1 (6 bases). CDR1 and CDR2 from the germline V gene are WSHSY and SAAADI. Trimming removed 4 bases from V and 2 bases from J, with 16 bases in between. The CDR3 loop spans 16 amino acids. The CDR3 reads CASSGPGDTATDTQYF. The DNA of the CDR3 is TGCGCCAGCAGTGGCCCCGGGGACACCGCCACAGATACGCAGTATTTT.

The chain recombines TRBV18 with TRBJ1-1; 7 bases agree with TRBD1. The CDR3 is made up of 15 amino acids. J was trimmed by 0 bases and V by 4 bases; bases with no gene match: 5. Germline CDR1 and CDR2: KGHSH and LQKENI. The CDR3 bases are TGTGCCAGCTCACACGAACAGGGGATGAACACTGAAGCTTTCTTT. Translation: CASSHEQGMNTEAFF.

The CDR3 coding sequence is TGTGCCAGCAGCTCACTTCCGGGGATCGGGGAGCTGTTTTTT. It yields the protein CASSSLPGIGELFF. The chain links TRBV28 to TRBJ2-2; TRBD2 is a possible D gene (5 bases). Germline loops: CDR1 MDHEN, CDR2 SYDVKM. CDR3 size: 14 residues. Trimming pared 6 bases from V and 7 bases from J, leaving 15 bases between.

The chain is built from TRBV5-1 and TRBJ2-3, with 8 bases lining up with TRBD2. Looked up from germline, CDR1 is SGHRS and CDR2 is YFSETQ. The CDR3 contains 14 residues. The V gene end was trimmed by 7 bases and the J gene end by 2 bases; junction bases not matched to a gene: 6. CDR3 region: CASELADHTDTQYF. CDR3 in DNA: TGCGCCAGCGAACTAGCGGATCACACAGATACGCAGTATTTT.

The chain has TRBV6-6 and TRBJ2-5; 7 bases fit TRBD1. The CDR3 totals 16 residues. The V and J ends lost 0 bases and 4 bases, in that order; junction bases with no gene match: 8. Germline CDR1 MNHNY, CDR2 SVGAGI (reference sequence). The CDR3 DNA is TGTGCCAGCAGTTACTCATCAACAGGGGAGAGAGAGACCCAGTACTTC. Translated, it gives CASSYSSTGERETQYF.

This sequence joins TRBV28 and TRBJ2-7; TRBD1 matches 12 bases. V lost 6 bases to trimming and J lost 3 bases; unmatched junction nucleotides: 6. This CDR3 has 15 amino acids. Germline lookup yields CDR1 MDHEN and CDR2 SYDVKM. The CDR3 DNA reads as TGTGCCAGCAGGCCGGGACAGGGGGCATTCTACGAGCAGTACTTC. Translating it yields CASRPGQGAFYEQYF.

V gene TRBV7-2 combines with J gene TRBJ2-4; D possibly corresponds to TRBD1 (6 bases). The germline V gene has CDR1 SGHTA and CDR2 FQGNSA. The CDR3 contains 14 residues. V was clipped by 1 base and J by 4 bases, with 8 bases between them. CDR3: CASSLGTVKNIQYF. The CDR3 bases are TGTGCCAGCAGCTTAGGGACAGTAAAAAACATTCAGTACTTC.

The chain is built from TRBV9 and TRBJ1-3; a possible D gene is TRBD1 (6 bases). The CDR3 has 14 residues. CDR1 is SGDLS, CDR2 YYNGEE, per germline. The ends were cut back, 4 bases at V and 7 bases at J, with 15 bases in the middle. CDR3 sequence: CASSLNQGRNTIYF. CDR3 coding DNA: TGTGCCAGCAGCCTAAACCAGGGGCGGAACACCATATATTTT.

This clone was observed once. For the CDR3, the DNA is TGTGCCAGCAGCTTGAGAGCGGGGGCCGGGGGGACCCAGTACTTC. This gives the protein CASSLRAGAGGTQYF. This chain joins TRBV13 and TRBJ2-5, with TRBD2 matching over 8 bases. The V segment lost 3 bases and the J segment 7 bases; nucleotides outside the gene matches: 10. This CDR3 contains 15 residues. The germline CDR1 and CDR2 sequences are PRHDT and FYEKMQ (reference sequence).

Here the CDR3 reads CASRQGLQGQPQHF. CDR3 nucleotides: TGTGCCAGCAGGCAGGGCCTGCAGGGTCAGCCCCAGCATTTT. V gene TRBV6-5 combines with J gene TRBJ1-5; perhaps TRBD1 as D (5 bases). The CDR3 spans 14 residues. V was trimmed by 6 bases and J by 6 bases, leaving 15 bases between them. Germline CDR1 and CDR2: MNHEY and SVGAGI.

The V and J genes are TRBV27 and TRBJ1-4; the D gene is possibly TRBD1 (5 bases). Between the trimmed V and J ends, which lost 3 bases and 4 bases, there was a span of 15 bases. Germline V lookup: CDR1 MNHEY, CDR2 SMNVEV (reference sequence). The CDR3 totals 16 residues. The CDR3 DNA follows: TGTGCCAGCAGTTTTTGGGGGACGGGAGGTAATGAAAAACTGTTTTTT. Its translation: CASSFWGTGGNEKLFF. Using reference TRBV27 and TRBJ1-4 for the parts outside the CDR3, the full variable domain is EAQVTQNPRYLITVTGKKLTVTCSQNMNHEYMSWYRQDPGLGLRQIYYSMNVEVTDKGDVPEGYKVSRKEKRNFPLILESPSPNQTSLYFCASSFWGTGGNEKLFFGSGTQLSVL.

The V and J genes are TRBV29-1 and TRBJ2-7; the D gene is possibly TRBD1 (6 bases). CDR3 size: 13 residues. V was cut by 5 bases and J by 4 bases, with 15 bases left in between. Germline lookup yields CDR1 SQVTM and CDR2 ANQGSEA. The CDR3 here is CSVRNGQNYEQYF. The CDR3 nucleotides are TGCAGCGTTCGAAATGGACAGAATTACGAGCAGTACTTC.

The rearrangement joins TRBV27 to TRBJ2-2; TRBD1 aligns across 11 bases. CDR1 and CDR2 (germline): MNHEY, SMNVEV (reference sequence). Trimming removed 0 bases from V and 3 bases from J; junction bases left unmatched: 6. CDR3 length equals 18 residues. CDR3 amino acids: CASSLSPGQGEHTGELFF. The CDR3 DNA reads as TGTGCCAGCAGTTTATCCCCGGGACAGGGGGAACACACCGGGGAGCTGTTTTTT.

This clone has a single count. The chain carries TRBV19 and TRBJ2-2; D is ambiguous. V shed 6 bases and J shed 5 bases, with 10 bases lying between them. This CDR3 region has 13 residues. Germline CDR1 and CDR2: LNHDA and SQIVND (reference sequence). CDR3 sequence reads: CASRTQLTGELFF. Here the CDR3 DNA reads TGTGCCAGTAGGACACAGCTAACCGGGGAGCTGTTTTTT.

The chain has TRBV5-1 and TRBJ1-1, with D possibly being TRBD1 (5 bases). Germline assignment: CDR1 SGHRS and CDR2 YFSETQ. Trimming took 0 bases from V and 1 from J, leaving 10 bases between them. This CDR3 is 15 amino acids long. The CDR3 loop reads CASSLAGAGNTEAFF. CDR3 coding DNA: TGCGCCAGCAGCTTGGCCGGGGCGGGGAACACTGAAGCTTTCTTT.

CDR3 DNA sequence: TGCGCCAGCAGCCAAGATCGTCGGGATGAAAAACTGTTTTTT. Encoded protein: CASSQDRRDEKLFF. The V and J genes are TRBV4-3 and TRBJ1-4, with D unclear. Germline CDR1 is LGHNA and CDR2 is YSLEER. Trimming removed 0 bases from V and 6 bases from J, with 8 bases in between. The CDR3 is 14 residues long.

V gene TRBV6-4 combines with J gene TRBJ1-6, with TRBD1 as a possible D gene (5 bases). The ends were cut back, 6 bases at V and 7 bases at J, with 13 bases in the middle. The CDR3 length is 14 residues. The germline gives CDR1 MRHNA, CDR2 SNTAGT. The CDR3 protein is CASRPDTTNSPLHF. DNA for the CDR3: TGTGCCAGCAGGCCGGACACTACCAATTCACCCCTCCACTTT.

V is TRBV30 and J is TRBJ1-5, with TRBD1 as a possible D gene (5 bases). Germline-derived CDR1 and CDR2 are GTSNPN and SVGIG (reference sequence). The CDR3 has 14 residues. V was pared by 0 bases and J by 6 bases, with 12 bases between. The CDR3, as DNA: TGTGCCTGGAGTGTATCCGTCGGGACTCAGCCCCAGCATTTT. Translated: CAWSVSVGTQPQHF.

J is TRBJ2-7 and V is TRBV7-2, with D maybe TRBD1 (7 bases). The V and J ends lost 3 bases and 1 base respectively, with 13 bases between them. From germline, CDR1 is SGHTA and CDR2 FQGNSA. This CDR3 spans 15 amino acids. This chain's CDR3 is CASSFAGQPSYEQYF. The CDR3 DNA is TGTGCCAGCAGCTTCGCGGGACAGCCTTCCTACGAGCAGTACTTC.

The rearrangement joins TRBV11-2 to TRBJ2-2, with 7 bases matching TRBD2. Germline CDR1 SGHAT, CDR2 FQNNGV. V was pared by 6 bases and J by 6 bases, with 13 bases of the junction left unmatched. This CDR3 contains 16 residues. This chain's CDR3 is CASRSWGRANSGELFF. For the CDR3, the DNA is TGTGCCAGCAGGAGTTGGGGGAGGGCTAATTCCGGGGAGCTGTTTTTT.

The chain carries TRBV27 and TRBJ2-2; D might be TRBD2 (7 bases). V lost 7 bases to trimming and J lost 7 bases, with 22 bases between them. The germline V gene encodes CDR1 MNHEY and CDR2 SMNVEV (reference sequence). The CDR3 runs 16 residues. CDR3 nucleotide sequence: TGTGCCAGCATAGAATTAGGGGGGGCTGGAATCGGGGAGCTGTTTTTT. It specifies CASIELGGAGIGELFF.

J is TRBJ2-5 and V is TRBV7-2; D may be TRBD1 or TRBD2 (6 bases each). The germline V and J ends were trimmed by 0 bases and 3 bases, with 8 bases remaining between them. The CDR3 extends over 14 amino acids. Germline loops: CDR1 SGHTA, CDR2 FQGNSA. The CDR3 loop reads CASSLARGEETQYF. CDR3 nucleotides: TGTGCCAGCAGCTTAGCGAGGGGGGAAGAGACCCAGTACTTC.